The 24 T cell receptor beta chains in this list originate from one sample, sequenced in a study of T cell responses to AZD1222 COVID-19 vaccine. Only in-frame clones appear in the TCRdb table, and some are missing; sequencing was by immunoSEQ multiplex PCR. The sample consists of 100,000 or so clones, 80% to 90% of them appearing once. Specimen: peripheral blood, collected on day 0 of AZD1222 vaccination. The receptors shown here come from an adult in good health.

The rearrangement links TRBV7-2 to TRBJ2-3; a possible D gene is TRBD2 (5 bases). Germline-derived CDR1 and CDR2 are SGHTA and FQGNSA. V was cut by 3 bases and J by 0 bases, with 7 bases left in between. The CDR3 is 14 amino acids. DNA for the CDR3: TGTGCCAGCAGCTTGCGAGGGAGCACAGATACGCAGTATTTT. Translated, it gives CASSLRGSTDTQYF.

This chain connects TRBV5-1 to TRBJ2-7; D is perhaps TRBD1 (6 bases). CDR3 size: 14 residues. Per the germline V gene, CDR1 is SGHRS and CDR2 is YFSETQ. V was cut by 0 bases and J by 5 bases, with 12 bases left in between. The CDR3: CASSLAARGDEQYF. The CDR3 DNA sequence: TGCGCCAGCAGCTTGGCGGCCAGGGGCGACGAGCAGTACTTC.

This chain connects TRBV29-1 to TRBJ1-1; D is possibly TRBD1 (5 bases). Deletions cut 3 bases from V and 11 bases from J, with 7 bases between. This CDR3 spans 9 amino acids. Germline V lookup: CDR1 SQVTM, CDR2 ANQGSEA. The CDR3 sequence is CSVDEGAFF. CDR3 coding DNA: TGCAGCGTTGACGAGGGGGCTTTCTTT.

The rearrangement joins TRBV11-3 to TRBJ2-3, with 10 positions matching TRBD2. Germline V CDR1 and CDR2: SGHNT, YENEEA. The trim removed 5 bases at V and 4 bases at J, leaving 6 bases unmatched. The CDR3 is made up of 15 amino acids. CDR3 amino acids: CASSPTSGTADTQYF. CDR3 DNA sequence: TGTGCCAGCAGCCCCACTAGCGGGACGGCAGATACGCAGTATTTT.

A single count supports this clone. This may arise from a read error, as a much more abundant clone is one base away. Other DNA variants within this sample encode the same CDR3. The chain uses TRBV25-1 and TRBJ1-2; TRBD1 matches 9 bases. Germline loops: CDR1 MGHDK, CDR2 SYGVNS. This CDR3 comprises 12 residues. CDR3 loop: CASTGQGYGYTF. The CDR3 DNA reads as TGTGCCAGCACGGGACAGGGCTATGGCTACACTTTC.

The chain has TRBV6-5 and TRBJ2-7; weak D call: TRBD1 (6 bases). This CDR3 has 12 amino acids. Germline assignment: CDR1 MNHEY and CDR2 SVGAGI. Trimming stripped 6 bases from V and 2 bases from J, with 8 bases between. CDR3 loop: CASRTGTYEQYF. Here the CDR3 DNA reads TGTGCCAGCAGGACAGGTACCTACGAGCAGTACTTC.

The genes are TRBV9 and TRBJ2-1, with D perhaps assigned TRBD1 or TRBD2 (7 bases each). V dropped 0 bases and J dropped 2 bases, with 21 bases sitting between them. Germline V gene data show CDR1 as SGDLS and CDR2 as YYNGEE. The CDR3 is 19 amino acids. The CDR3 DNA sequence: TGTGCCAGCAGCGTAGGAGGGGGCGGGGCGGGAGTACCCTACAATGAGCAGTTCTTC. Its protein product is CASSVGGGGAGVPYNEQFF.

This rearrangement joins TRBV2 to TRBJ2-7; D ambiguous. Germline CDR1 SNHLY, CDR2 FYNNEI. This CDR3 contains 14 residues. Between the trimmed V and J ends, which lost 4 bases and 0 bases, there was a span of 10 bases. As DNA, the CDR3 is TGTGCCAGCAGTGCTGGATCCGTCTCCTACGAGCAGTACTTC. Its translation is CASSAGSVSYEQYF.

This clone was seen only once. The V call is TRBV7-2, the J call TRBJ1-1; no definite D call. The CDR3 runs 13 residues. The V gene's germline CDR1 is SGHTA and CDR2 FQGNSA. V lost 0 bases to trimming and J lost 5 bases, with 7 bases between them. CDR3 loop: CASSLAEGTEAFF. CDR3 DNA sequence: TGTGCCAGCAGCTTAGCTGAAGGAACTGAAGCTTTCTTT.

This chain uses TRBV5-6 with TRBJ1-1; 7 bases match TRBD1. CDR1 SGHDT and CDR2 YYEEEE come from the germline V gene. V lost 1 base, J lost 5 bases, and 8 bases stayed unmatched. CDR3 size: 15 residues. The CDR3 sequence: CASSLTLQGRTEAFF. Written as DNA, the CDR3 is TGTGCCAGCAGCTTGACCTTACAGGGGAGAACTGAAGCTTTCTTT. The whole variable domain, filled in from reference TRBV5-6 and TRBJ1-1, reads DAGVTQSPTHLIKTRGQQVTLRCSPKSGHDTVSWYQQALGQGPQFIFQYYEEEERQRGNFPDRFSGHQFPNYSSELNVNALLLGDSALYLCASSLTLQGRTEAFFGQGTRLTVV.

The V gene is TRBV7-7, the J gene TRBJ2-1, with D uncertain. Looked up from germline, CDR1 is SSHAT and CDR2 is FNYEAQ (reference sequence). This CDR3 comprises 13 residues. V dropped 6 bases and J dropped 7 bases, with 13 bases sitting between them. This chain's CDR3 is CASSRPGMNEQFF. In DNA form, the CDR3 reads TGTGCCAGCAGTCGTCCCGGCATGAATGAGCAGTTCTTC.

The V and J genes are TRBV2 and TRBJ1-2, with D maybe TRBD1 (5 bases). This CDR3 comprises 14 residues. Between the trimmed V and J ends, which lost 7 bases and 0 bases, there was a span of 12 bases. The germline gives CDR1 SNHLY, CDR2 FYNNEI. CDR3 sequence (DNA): TGTGCCAGCACGGACGGGGCAACTAACTATGGCTACACCTTC. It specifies CASTDGATNYGYTF.

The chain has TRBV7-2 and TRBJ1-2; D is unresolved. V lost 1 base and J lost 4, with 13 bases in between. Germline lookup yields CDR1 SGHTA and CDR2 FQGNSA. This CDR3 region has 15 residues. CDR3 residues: CASSLVGSNAYGYTF. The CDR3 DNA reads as TGTGCCAGCAGCTTAGTAGGGTCGAACGCCTATGGCTACACCTTC.

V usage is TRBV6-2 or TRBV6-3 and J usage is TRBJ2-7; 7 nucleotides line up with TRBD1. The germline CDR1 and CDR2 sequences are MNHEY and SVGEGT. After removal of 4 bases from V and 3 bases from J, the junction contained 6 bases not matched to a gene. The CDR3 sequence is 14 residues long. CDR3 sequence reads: CASSWWTGGYEQYF. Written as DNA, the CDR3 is TGTGCCAGCAGTTGGTGGACAGGCGGCTACGAGCAGTACTTC.

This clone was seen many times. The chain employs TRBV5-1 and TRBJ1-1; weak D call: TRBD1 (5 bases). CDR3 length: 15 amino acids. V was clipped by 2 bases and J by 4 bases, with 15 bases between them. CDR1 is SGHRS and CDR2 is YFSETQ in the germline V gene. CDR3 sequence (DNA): TGCGCCAGCAGCTTTACCGGAGCAGGGACCACTGAAGCTTTCTTT. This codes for CASSFTGAGTTEAFF.

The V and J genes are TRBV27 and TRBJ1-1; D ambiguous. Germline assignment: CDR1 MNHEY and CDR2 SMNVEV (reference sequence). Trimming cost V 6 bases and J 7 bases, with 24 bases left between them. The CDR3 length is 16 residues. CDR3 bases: TGTGCCAGCAGACCCGACCTGGACGGGTCCGTGAGTGAAGCTTTCTTT. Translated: CASRPDLDGSVSEAFF.

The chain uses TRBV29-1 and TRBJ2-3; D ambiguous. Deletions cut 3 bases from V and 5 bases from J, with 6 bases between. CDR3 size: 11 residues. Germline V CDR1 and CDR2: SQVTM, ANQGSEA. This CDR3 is CSVDGLDTQYF. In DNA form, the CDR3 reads TGCAGCGTTGATGGATTAGATACGCAGTATTTT.

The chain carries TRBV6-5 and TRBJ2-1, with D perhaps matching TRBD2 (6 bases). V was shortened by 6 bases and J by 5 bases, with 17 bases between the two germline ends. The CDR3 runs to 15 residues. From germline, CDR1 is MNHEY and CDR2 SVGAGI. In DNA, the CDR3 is TGTGCCAGCAGCCTGCGGAGGCGGGGTAACAATGAGCAGTTCTTC. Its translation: CASSLRRRGNNEQFF.

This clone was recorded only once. CDR3 bases: TGTGCCAGCAGCCTACAGGGGCGTAATGAAAAACTGTTTTTT. Its protein product is CASSLQGRNEKLFF. The chain recombines TRBV7-9 with TRBJ1-4, with 7 bases fitting TRBD1. V shed 5 bases and J 4 bases; nucleotides not matched to a gene: 4. Per germline, CDR1 SEHNR and CDR2 FQNEAQ (reference sequence). The CDR3 consists of 14 residues.

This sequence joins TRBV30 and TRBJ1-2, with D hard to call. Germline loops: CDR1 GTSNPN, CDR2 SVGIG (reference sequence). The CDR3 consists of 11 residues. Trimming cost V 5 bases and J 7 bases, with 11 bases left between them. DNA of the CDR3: TGTGCCTGGGGTGCGGTCCGTGGCTACACCTTC. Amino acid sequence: CAWGAVRGYTF.

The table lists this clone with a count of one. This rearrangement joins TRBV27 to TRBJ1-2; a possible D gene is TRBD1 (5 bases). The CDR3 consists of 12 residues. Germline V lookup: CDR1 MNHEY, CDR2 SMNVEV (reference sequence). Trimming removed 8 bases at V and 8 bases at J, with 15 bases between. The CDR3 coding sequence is TGTGCCAGCCATACCACAGGTGCCGGCTACACCTTC. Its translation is CASHTTGAGYTF.

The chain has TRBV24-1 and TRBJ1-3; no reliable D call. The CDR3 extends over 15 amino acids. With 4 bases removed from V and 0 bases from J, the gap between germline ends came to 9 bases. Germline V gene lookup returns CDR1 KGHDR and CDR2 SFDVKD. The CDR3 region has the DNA TGTGCCACCAGTGAGAGGGCCCCCTCTGGAAACACCATATATTTT. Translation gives CATSERAPSGNTIYF.

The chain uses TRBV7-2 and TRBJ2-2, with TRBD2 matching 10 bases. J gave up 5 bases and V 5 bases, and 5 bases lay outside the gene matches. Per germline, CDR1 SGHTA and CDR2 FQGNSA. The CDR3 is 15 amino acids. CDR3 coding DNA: TGTGCCAGCAGCCCCACTAGCGGGGTAACCGGGGAGCTGTTTTTT. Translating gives CASSPTSGVTGELFF.

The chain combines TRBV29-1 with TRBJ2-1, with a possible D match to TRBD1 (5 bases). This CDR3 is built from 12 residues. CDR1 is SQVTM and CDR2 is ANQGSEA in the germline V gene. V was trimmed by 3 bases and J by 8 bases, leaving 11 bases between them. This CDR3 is CSVERFRDEQFF. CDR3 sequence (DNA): TGCAGCGTTGAGCGGTTCAGGGATGAGCAGTTCTTC.